One and the same sample provided the 22 T cell receptor beta chains below, sequenced in a study of molecular identifiers for immune sequencing clone quantification. MiXCR was run by TCRdb on the PCR reads, yielding one entry per CDR3 protein. The data contain 40,000 to 65,000 distinct CDR3 sequences, roughly a third of them singletons. Sequences were obtained from naive CD8+ T cells from blood, with Jurkat cell RNA spiked in. Subset described: FACS-sorted CD8+CD4-CCR7+CD45RA+ naive T cells. The receptors originated from a human donor in good health. Some libraries in this study had Jurkat cell RNA spiked in.

Details on this clonotype: It may be a read error: a sequence one base away is much more abundant. The J gene is TRBJ2-1, the V gene TRBV28, with 16 positions matching TRBD2. The CDR3 totals 16 residues. Germline loops: CDR1 MDHEN, CDR2 SYDVKM. The CDR3 DNA reads as TGTGCCAGCATTCACATGGGGACTAGCGGGAGGGCCGGGCAGTGCTTC. Amino acids: CASIHMGTSGRAGQCF.

This rearrangement joins TRBV6-2 or TRBV6-3 to TRBJ2-5, with D maybe TRBD2 (5 bases). The CDR3 has 11 amino acids. V gave up 5 bases and J gave up 5 bases, with 6 bases separating them. Germline V gene data show CDR1 as MNHEY and CDR2 as SVGEGT. For the CDR3, the DNA is TGTGCCAGCAGTCGGAGGGAGACCCAGTACTTC. This sequence encodes CASSRRETQYF.

As for this clonotype: This clone may be a read error of a much larger clone one base away. V is TRBV6-5 and J is TRBJ2-3; D is uncertain. The V end lost 5 bases, the J end lost 4 bases, and 10 bases lay between the germline ends. Germline loops: CDR1 MNHEY, CDR2 SVGAGI. The length of the CDR3 is 13 residues. The CDR3 nucleotides are TGTGCCAGCAGTCACGACTGGCCAGATACGCAGTATTTT. This codes for CASSHDWPDTQYF.

The chain joins TRBV24-1 to TRBJ2-5; D is perhaps TRBD1 (6 bases). Trimming pared 0 bases from V and 3 bases from J, leaving 10 bases between. Germline lookup yields CDR1 KGHDR and CDR2 SFDVKD. The CDR3 extends over 15 amino acids. CDR3 in amino acids: CATSDLGDTKETQYF. CDR3 nucleotide sequence: TGTGCCACCAGTGATTTGGGGGACACCAAAGAGACCCAGTACTTC.

A remark on this clonotype: A single base separates this from a much larger clone, so it may be a read error. The V and J genes are TRBV28 and TRBJ2-1; possibly TRBD2 for D (7 bases). The CDR3 covers 13 residues. Looked up from germline, CDR1 is MDHEN and CDR2 is SYDVKM. Trimming took 10 bases from V and 5 from J, leaving 15 bases between them. The CDR3 DNA reads as TGTGCCATCTTAAGGGGGGGAAACAATGAGCAGTTCTTC. Protein product: CAILRGGNNEQFF.

In regard to this clonotype: This may stem from a read error, because a much larger clone lies one nucleotide away. V gene TRBV19 combines with J gene TRBJ2-5; D is uncertain. Between the trimmed V and J ends, which lost 3 bases and 1 base, there was a span of 21 bases. Germline V gene lookup returns CDR1 LNHDA and CDR2 SQIVND (reference sequence). The CDR3 runs to 18 residues. CDR3 bases: TGTGCCAGTAGTATTGATTGGGTTATCGAAGGAACCCAAGAGACCCAGTACTTC. Translating gives CASSIDWVIEGTQETQYF.

This clonotype occurred a few times. The rearrangement uses TRBV9 and TRBJ2-7, with D tentatively TRBD1 (6 bases). The V and J ends lost 3 bases and 2 bases respectively, with 12 bases between them. The CDR3 sequence is 14 residues long. The germline gives CDR1 SGDLS, CDR2 YYNGEE. The CDR3 bases are TGTGCCAGCAGCGGCCGGGACACCCCCTACGAGCAGTACTTC. It specifies CASSGRDTPYEQYF.

This clonotype was detected only a few times. The rearrangement joins TRBV7-9 to TRBJ2-7; tentatively, D is TRBD2 (5 bases). Germline lookup yields CDR1 SEHNR and CDR2 FQNEAQ (reference sequence). Trimming removed 5 bases from V and 1 base from J, with 15 bases in between. This CDR3 region has 15 residues. The chain's CDR3 is CASSQPTGVSYEQYF. The CDR3 nucleotides are TGTGCCAGCAGCCAGCCAACCGGGGTTTCCTACGAGCAGTACTTC.

Of note for this clonotype: A read error is possible here, since a much larger clone lies one base away. The CDR3 protein is CASSYVPGELSF. The CDR3 nucleotides are TGTGCCAGCAGCTACGTCCCCGGGGAGCTGTCTTTT. The chain uses TRBV7-9 and TRBJ2-2; D perhaps matches TRBD2 (5 bases). Germline V gives CDR1 SEHNR, CDR2 FQNEAQ (reference sequence). The CDR3 consists of 12 residues.

In this sample, this clonotype turned up a few times. A much larger clone differs from this one at a single base, so this may be a read error. This chain links TRBV4-1 with TRBJ2-4; the D is unclear. Trimming took 0 bases from V and 9 from J, leaving 15 bases between them. Germline CDR1 and CDR2: MGHRA and YSYEKL. The CDR3 spans 15 residues. The CDR3 is CASSQEIGQPIIQYF. In nucleotides, the CDR3 is TGCGCCAGCAGCCAAGAAATTGGCCAGCCAATCATTCAGTACTTC.

The V call is TRBV19, the J call TRBJ2-2; maybe TRBD1 (5 bases). Trimming left V 4 bases short and J 4 bases short, with 7 bases between. Germline CDR1 LNHDA, CDR2 SQIVND (reference sequence). This CDR3 has 13 residues. CDR3 bases: TGTGCCAGTAGTACCGACAGCACCGGGGAGCTGTTTTTT. It is translated as CASSTDSTGELFF.

This clonotype occurred a few times. The chain couples TRBV7-9 to TRBJ2-7; 9 nucleotides line up with TRBD2. The V gene's germline CDR1 is SEHNR and CDR2 FQNEAQ (reference sequence). The CDR3 is 17 amino acids. With V trimmed by 5 bases and J by 4 bases, 15 bases remained unmatched. The CDR3 bases are TGTGCCAGCAGCCCGCCTTTGGGGACTAGCCGTTCATACGAGCAGTACTTC. This translates into CASSPPLGTSRSYEQYF.

This clonotype was recorded a few times. This chain joins TRBV6-1 and TRBJ2-3; 8 bases are a match to TRBD2. In germline, CDR1 is MNHNS, CDR2 SASEGT. The CDR3 runs to 15 residues. After removal of 5 bases from V and 2 bases from J, the junction contained 6 bases not matched to a gene. The CDR3 nucleotides read TGTGCCAGCAGTCTGGAGCGGGAGTCCACAGATACGCAGTATTTT. This sequence encodes CASSLERESTDTQYF.

For this clonotype: This could be a read error, since a much larger clone is one nucleotide away. The rearrangement joins TRBV28 to TRBJ2-5; no definite D call. The CDR3 is 14 residues long. Germline assignment: CDR1 MDHEN and CDR2 SYDVKM. CDR3 sequence reads: CASKPIIAQEPQYF. The CDR3 region has the DNA TGTGCCAGCAAACCCATTATAGCCCAAGAGCCCCAGTACTTC.

This clonotype was found a few times. The rearrangement links TRBV4-1 to TRBJ2-4; TRBD1 might be the D (5 bases). Germline V CDR1 and CDR2: MGHRA, YSYEKL. The ends were cut back, 1 base at V and 14 bases at J, with 12 bases in the middle. The CDR3 totals 12 residues. This CDR3 reads CASSQAKTEKYF. The CDR3, as DNA: TGCGCCAGCAGCCAAGCCAAGACAGAAAAGTACTTC.

This clonotype is medium-sized by share. The chain couples TRBV28 to TRBJ2-5, with 12 nucleotides matching TRBD2. The junction had 10 bases not matched to a gene; V was cut back by 6 bases and J by 2 bases. This CDR3 is 17 amino acids long. Germline lookup yields CDR1 MDHEN and CDR2 SYDVKM. The CDR3 sequence is CASRWTSGIGYQETQYF. CDR3 nucleotides: TGTGCCAGCAGATGGACTAGCGGGATTGGTTATCAAGAGACCCAGTACTTC.

The rearrangement joins TRBV19 to TRBJ1-1; D gene uncertain. V was cut by 1 base and J by 3 bases, with 12 bases left in between. Germline lookup yields CDR1 LNHDA and CDR2 SQIVND (reference sequence). This CDR3 comprises 15 residues. CDR3 DNA sequence: TGTGCCAGTAGTATAGGCGGGGTACGGTACACTGAAGCTTTCTTT. Its protein product is CASSIGGVRYTEAFF.

As to this clonotype: It may be a read error: a sequence one base away is much more abundant. The rearrangement joins TRBV4-3 to TRBJ1-1; no clear D gene. The germline V and J ends were trimmed by 0 bases and 4 bases, with 9 bases remaining between them. The CDR3 is made up of 14 amino acids. Germline CDR1 is LGHNA and CDR2 is YSLEER. CDR3 region: CASSQEQAGTEAFF. The CDR3 DNA is TGCGCCAGCAGCCAAGAGCAGGCCGGCACTGAAGCTTTCTTT.

Note on this clonotype: A much larger clone lies a single base off, so this may be a read error. The rearrangement uses TRBV27 and TRBJ2-3; perhaps TRBD1 as D (6 bases). Between the trimmed V and J ends, which lost 4 bases and 4 bases, there was a span of 21 bases. From germline, CDR1 is MNHEY and CDR2 SMNVEV (reference sequence). This CDR3 is built from 17 residues. Written as DNA, the CDR3 is TGTGCCAGCAGTTGGGTTCCGACAGGATTTCCCCCAGATACGCAGTATTTT. Its protein is CASSWVPTGFPPDTQYF.

Turning to this clonotype: A much larger clonotype is one base distant, so this may be a read error. V and J are TRBV7-9 and TRBJ1-4; D ambiguous. The length of the CDR3 is 11 residues. V gave up 8 bases and J gave up 8 bases, with 9 bases separating them. Germline lookup yields CDR1 SEHNR and CDR2 FQNEAQ (reference sequence). The CDR3, as DNA: TGTGCCAGCGGCCAACAAGAAAAACTGTTTTTT. Protein sequence: CASGQQEKLFF.

Worth noting for this clonotype: The conserved phenylalanine or tryptophan is not found at the CDR3 terminus, so this likely reflects a read error. DNA for the CDR3: TGCGCCAGCAGCCAAGACGGCGGATCCAACAATGAGCAGTTCATC. Its translation: CASSQDGGSNNEQFI. The V gene is TRBV4-3, the J gene TRBJ2-1, with D hard to call. Trimming took 0 bases from V and 5 from J, leaving 11 bases between them. Germline V gene sequence: CDR1 LGHNA, CDR2 YSLEER. This CDR3 has 15 amino acids.

The chain couples TRBV13 to TRBJ2-2; 7 nucleotides align to TRBD1. Germline CDR1 PRHDT, CDR2 FYEKMQ (reference sequence). The CDR3 is 18 residues long. V dropped 0 bases and J dropped 1; count of bases not matched to a gene: 8. CDR3 bases: TGTGCCAGCAGCTTAGGCCTACCGCGACAGGGGAACACCGGGGAGCTGTTTTTT. Protein sequence: CASSLGLPRQGNTGELFF.